This T cell receptor (beta chain) is from a study of shared clonotypes between healthy human individuals. In germline, CDR1 is GTSNPN, CDR2 SVGIG (reference sequence). The CDR3 extends over 17 amino acids. J was trimmed by 2 bases and V by 2 bases; bases with no gene match: 9. Profiling relied on immunoSEQ multiplex PCR, and the TCRdb table lists in-frame clones only, not all of them. The top ten clones hold roughly 0.13% of a sample with roughly 2 million clones, 85% to 95% of them seen once. The receptor was derived from a man in his late teens or twenties in good health. The sequenced sample consisted of naive CD4+ T cells sorted from blood. Sample subset: CD45RA+ positively selected. The J gene is TRBJ2-5, the V gene TRBV30; 12 positions match TRBD2. The CDR3 DNA reads TGTGCCTGGAGTCGACTAGCGGGGGCCCGGAGACAAGAGACCCAGTACTTC. It codes for CAWSRLAGARRQETQYF.